The next 8 T cell receptor beta chains were all read from a single sample in a study of blood T cell repertoires in COVID-19. Only in-frame clones appear in the TCRdb table, and some are missing; sequencing was by immunoSEQ multiplex PCR. The sample records some 97,000 clones, under 90% being singletons. The sequenced material came from peripheral blood. All receptors derive from a human donor in a cohort sampled during active COVID-19.

The gene calls are TRBV16 and TRBJ2-1; D not certain. The CDR3 is 15 amino acids. The germline CDR1 and CDR2 sequences are KGHSY and FQNENV. The germline V and J ends were trimmed by 3 bases and 3 bases, with 12 bases remaining between them. DNA of the CDR3: TGTGCCAGCAGCCAGCGTCTAGATCTCTACAATGAGCAGTTCTTC. Its protein product is CASSQRLDLYNEQFF.

The J gene is TRBJ1-2, the V gene TRBV19; 7 bases are a match to TRBD1. The CDR3 extends over 16 amino acids. The V gene end was trimmed by 6 bases and the J gene end by 6 bases; junction bases not matched to a gene: 16. CDR1 and CDR2 (germline): LNHDA, SQIVND (reference sequence). CDR3 residues: CASRGLPGQIPDGYTF. For the CDR3, the DNA is TGTGCCAGTAGGGGCCTCCCGGGACAGATACCTGATGGCTACACCTTC.

For the CDR3, the DNA is TGTGCCAGCAGCTCTACAACGGGACAGGGGGCAGGCGAGCAGTACTTC. As protein: CASSSTTGQGAGEQYF. The V and J genes are TRBV7-6 and TRBJ2-7, with 12 nucleotides matching TRBD1. In germline, CDR1 is SGHVS, CDR2 FNYEAQ. Trimming at V came to 4 bases and at J to 6 bases, leaving 10 bases not matched to a gene. CDR3 length equals 16 residues.

The V call is TRBV27, the J call TRBJ2-1, with 11 bases matching TRBD2. CDR1 is MNHEY and CDR2 is SMNVEV in the germline V gene (reference sequence). V lost 3 bases and J lost 7; bases outside the gene matches: 5. There are 15 residues in the CDR3. CDR3 protein: CASSLSLAGGNEQFF. In DNA, the CDR3 is TGTGCCAGCAGTTTGAGTCTAGCGGGAGGAAATGAGCAGTTCTTC.

The chain joins TRBV4-3 to TRBJ1-2; D gene ambiguous. Looked up from germline, CDR1 is LGHNA and CDR2 is YSLEER. The CDR3 is 16 residues long. V was shortened by 2 bases and J by 5 bases, with 18 bases between the two germline ends. The CDR3 DNA sequence: TGCGCCAGCAGCCAAACAGCCGCTGCCCCCCAATATGGCTACACCTTC. Translated: CASSQTAAAPQYGYTF.

The rearrangement links TRBV27 to TRBJ1-4; TRBD1 might be the D (6 bases). The CDR3 runs 12 residues. Trimming pared 6 bases from V and 5 bases from J, leaving 7 bases between. CDR1 is MNHEY and CDR2 is SMNVEV in the germline V gene (reference sequence). The CDR3 DNA is TGTGCCAGCAGGACAGGAAATGAAAAACTGTTTTTT. As protein: CASRTGNEKLFF.

The V gene is TRBV10-3, the J gene TRBJ2-1; 7 nucleotides match TRBD2. This CDR3 contains 15 residues. Germline lookup yields CDR1 ENHRY and CDR2 SYGVKD. V dropped 4 bases and J dropped 4; count of bases not matched to a gene: 7. The CDR3 DNA sequence: TGTGCCATCAGTGTATCCCAGGGAGGGTACAATGAGCAGTTCTTC. Its translation: CAISVSQGGYNEQFF.

The V gene is TRBV7-9, the J gene TRBJ1-1; 11 bases are shared with TRBD1. In germline, CDR1 is SEHNR, CDR2 FQNEAQ (reference sequence). Trimming removed 5 bases from V and 4 bases from J; junction bases left unmatched: 3. The CDR3 contains 14 residues. The CDR3 DNA sequence: TGTGCCAGCAGCAGGGGACAGGGGGGCACTGAAGCTTTCTTT. It translates to CASSRGQGGTEAFF. Combining the CDR3 with reference TRBV7-9 and TRBJ1-1 gives the whole variable domain DTGVSQNPRHKITKRGQNVTFRCDPISEHNRLYWYRQTLGQGPEFLTYFQNEAQLEKSRLLSDRFSAERPKGSFSTLEIQRTEQGDSAMYLCASSRGQGGTEAFFGQGTRLTVV.